One sample yielded the 10 T cell receptor beta chains listed below, sequenced in a study of glioma-infiltrating T cells. Amplification of TCR alpha and beta CDR3 regions from RNA used iRepertoire nested multiplex PCR. TCRdb re-derived calls from the multiplex PCR reads in MiXCR, one entry per CDR3 protein. The table records about 400,000 distinct CDR3 sequences, more than 35% of them present only once. Sequencing used glioma tissue, nonneoplastic brain tissue, or PBMCs (not recorded which). These receptors all come from a human donor with low-grade glioma or glioblastoma, undergoing nonglioma brain surgery, or in good health (not recorded which).

This clonotype has ten or more counts. This chain uses TRBV7-2 with TRBJ2-4; D may be TRBD1 or TRBD2 (5 bases each). The CDR3 is 13 residues long. The V gene lost 3 bases and the J gene lost 5 bases, with 8 bases spanning the gap. The V gene's germline CDR1 is SGHTA and CDR2 FQGNSA. The CDR3 coding sequence is TGTGCCAGCAGCTTTGAGGGACAAAACATTCAGTACTTC. This encodes CASSFEGQNIQYF. Using reference TRBV7-2 and TRBJ2-4 for the parts outside the CDR3, the full variable domain is GAGVSQSPSNKVTEKGKDVELRCDPISGHTALYWYRQSLGQGLEFLIYFQGNSAPDKSGLPSDRFSAERTGGSVSTLTIQRTQQEDSAVYLCASSFEGQNIQYFGAGTRLSVL.

This clonotype was picked up one time. A much larger clone lies one base from this, so it may be a read error. J is TRBJ1-4 and V is TRBV27; D gene ambiguous. This CDR3 comprises 15 residues. CDR1 is MNHEY, CDR2 SMNVEV, per germline (reference sequence). The CDR3 nucleotides read TGTGCCAGCAGTTTAACGGCAGCAGTTAATGGAAAACTGTTTTTT. It is translated as CASSLTAAVNGKLFF. Drawing the rest from reference TRBV27 and TRBJ1-4, the complete variable domain is EAQVTQNPRYLITVTGKKLTVTCSQNMNHEYMSWYRQDPGLGLRQIYYSMNVEVTDKGDVPEGYKVSRKEKRNFPLILESPSPNQTSLYFCASSLTAAVNGKLFFGSGTQLSVL.

This clonotype was observed a few times. This sequence joins TRBV7-9 and TRBJ2-7; possibly TRBD2 for D (6 bases). There are 12 residues in the CDR3. Germline assignment: CDR1 SEHNR and CDR2 FQNEAQ (reference sequence). The ends were cut back, 1 base at V and 7 bases at J, with 8 bases in the middle. The CDR3 nucleotides are TGTGCCAGCAGCTTAGGGAGGGTTGAGCAGTACTTC. Translated, it gives CASSLGRVEQYF.

The chain is built from TRBV12-3 or TRBV12-4 and TRBJ1-5; D unclear. Trimming shortened V by 8 bases and J by 6 bases, and 11 bases separated the two germline ends. The CDR3 is made up of 12 amino acids. CDR3 amino acids: CASGSGAQPQHF. The CDR3 nucleotides read TGTGCCAGCGGGTCAGGCGCTCAGCCCCAGCATTTT.

This clonotype appeared once. V gene TRBV6-1 combines with J gene TRBJ2-1; D unresolved. Per germline, CDR1 MNHNS and CDR2 SASEGT. This CDR3 has 13 residues. Trimming removed 1 base from V and 8 bases from J, with 9 bases in between. CDR3 sequence (DNA): TGTGCCAGCAGTGAAGGGGTTACCTATGAGCAGTTCTTC. It yields the protein CASSEGVTYEQFF.

Regarding this clonotype: A much larger clonotype is one base distant, so this may be a read error. The rearrangement links TRBV7-9 to TRBJ1-2; 8 bases map to TRBD1. The junction had 18 bases not matched to a gene; V was cut back by 6 bases and J by 3 bases. Germline V CDR1 and CDR2: SEHNR, FQNEAQ (reference sequence). This CDR3 has 18 residues. The CDR3 region has the DNA TGTGCCAGCAGTGAAACCCTTGGCGGACAGGGACTGGACTATGGCTACACCTTC. This codes for CASSETLGGQGLDYGYTF.

Details on this clonotype: At one boundary the junction diverges from the germline segment, which might be a read error. The chain is built from TRBV20-1 and TRBJ2-2; TRBD1 matches at 8 bases. Germline values: CDR1 DFQATT, CDR2 SNEGSKA (reference sequence). This CDR3 is 14 amino acids long. CDR3 sequence (DNA): TGCAGTGCTAGCCTGGACAGGGACACCGGGGAGCTGTATTTT. This encodes CSASLDRDTGELYF.

V usage is TRBV4-2 and J usage is TRBJ2-5, with a tentative D call TRBD2 (6 bases). The CDR3 sequence is 15 residues long. The V and J ends lost 5 bases and 2 bases respectively, with 15 bases between them. Germline V gives CDR1 LGHNA, CDR2 YNFKEQ. The DNA of the CDR3 is TGTGCCAGCAGCGTAGTGGTAGCGGCGCAAGAGACCCAGTACTTC. Protein sequence: CASSVVVAAQETQYF.

About this clonotype itself: Germline and junction disagree at one end, which may indicate a read error. J is TRBJ1-3 and V is TRBV28, with D perhaps TRBD1 (5 bases). CDR3 length equals 17 residues. Germline loops: CDR1 MDHEN, CDR2 SYDVKM. This CDR3 is CAGSPRGWGSSGNTIYF. DNA of the CDR3: TGTGCCGGCAGTCCGCGTGGATGGGGGAGCTCTGGAAACACCATATATTTT.

Concerning this clonotype itself: Germline and junction disagree at one end, which may indicate a read error. The V and J genes are TRBV20-1 and TRBJ2-1, with D perhaps TRBD1 (6 bases). The CDR3 is 14 residues long. The germline V gene has CDR1 DFQATT and CDR2 SNEGSKA (reference sequence). DNA of the CDR3: TGCAGTGCTAGAGATCCGACAGGATACAATGAGCGGTTCTTC. This codes for CSARDPTGYNERFF.